This T cell receptor (beta chain) was sequenced during a study of cytomegalovirus exposure and HLA in healthy donors. Overall study results and limits: The study designated about 160 TCR beta chains cytomegalovirus-associated.

Using immunoSEQ multiplex PCR, the repertoire was profiled, and TCRdb retains in-frame clones only, with some absent. The sample has about 160,000 clones, around 96% seen once. As concerns this clone: Its antigen is unidentified.

The clonotype comes from a woman aged 18-30 years in good health and CMV-seronegative. The source material was PBMCs.

CDR3 residues: CASSPQVISGNTIYF. The CDR3 region has the DNA TGTGCCAGCAGCCCACAGGTTATCTCTGGAAACACCATATATTTT. The chain employs TRBV6-5 and TRBJ1-3, with a weak D call TRBD1 (5 bases). Germline V gene sequence: CDR1 MNHEY, CDR2 SVGAGI. The CDR3 is 15 residues long. Deletions cut 6 bases from V and 0 bases from J, with 12 bases between.